The 17 T cell receptor beta chains below come from one sample, sequenced in a study of CD8 T cells in Susac syndrome. When the RNA was reverse transcribed, random hexamers were used with an input of about 0.5 to 1 ug. TCRdb fed the immunoSEQ multiplex PCR reads into MiXCR, producing one record per CDR3 protein. This sample has more than 95,000 distinct CDR3 sequences; 90% to 95% occur once, and the top ten carry over 0.2%. Sequences were obtained from CD8+ T cells from PBMCs. Source of these receptors: a human donor with Susac syndrome.

The chain joins TRBV9 to TRBJ2-2, with TRBD2 as a possible D gene (6 bases). Germline CDR1 and CDR2: SGDLS and YYNGEE. The V and J ends lost 0 bases and 5 bases respectively, with 8 bases between them. The CDR3 consists of 14 residues. The CDR3 DNA is TGTGCCAGCAGCGTAGGCGGAGGGACCGGGGAGCTGTTTTTT. Translated, it gives CASSVGGGTGELFF.

The chain employs TRBV9 and TRBJ2-5, with 7 bases fitting TRBD1. V was clipped by 0 bases and J by 5 bases; unmatched bases: 16. The CDR3 covers 18 residues. Looked up from germline, CDR1 is SGDLS and CDR2 is YYNGEE. The DNA of the CDR3 is TGTGCCAGCAGCGTAGAGAGGGACAGATTCAGGGTCGGGGAGACCCAGTACTTC. This encodes CASSVERDRFRVGETQYF.

This chain joins TRBV12-3 or TRBV12-4 and TRBJ2-7; TRBD2 might be the D (5 bases). The V end was cut by 3 bases, the J end by 3 bases, with 12 bases between. The CDR3 contains 14 residues. This CDR3 reads CASSFGGSVYEQYF. CDR3 DNA: TGTGCCAGCAGTTTTGGCGGGTCAGTCTACGAGCAGTACTTC.

This chain uses TRBV7-9 with TRBJ2-7; 8 bases line up with TRBD2. Trimming removed 5 bases from V and 3 bases from J; junction bases left unmatched: 9. CDR1 and CDR2 (germline): SEHNR, FQNEAQ (reference sequence). The CDR3 covers 15 residues. CDR3 amino acids: CASSARGGFDYEQYF. The CDR3 DNA is TGTGCCAGCAGCGCACGGGGGGGCTTCGACTACGAGCAGTACTTC.

The chain links TRBV7-9 to TRBJ2-7; 9 bases line up with TRBD1. V gave up 4 bases and J gave up 5 bases; unmatched junction bases: 9. Per germline, CDR1 SEHNR and CDR2 FQNEAQ (reference sequence). The CDR3 contains 15 residues. The CDR3 region is CASSSKDRGVHEQYF. The CDR3 DNA is TGTGCCAGCAGCTCAAAGGACAGGGGAGTCCACGAGCAGTACTTC.

The chain links TRBV19 to TRBJ1-1; no reliable D call. The germline V and J ends were trimmed by 3 bases and 6 bases, with 11 bases remaining between them. This CDR3 contains 13 residues. Germline V CDR1 and CDR2: LNHDA, SQIVND (reference sequence). CDR3 sequence (DNA): TGTGCCAGTAGTATTACGAGGGAATCTGAAGCTTTCTTT. Translated, it gives CASSITRESEAFF.

This chain joins TRBV4-1 and TRBJ1-5, with 7 bases aligning to TRBD1. The CDR3 length is 16 residues. The ends lost 0 bases at V and 3 bases at J; junction bases unmatched: 5. In germline, CDR1 is MGHRA, CDR2 YSYEKL. CDR3 nucleotide sequence: TGCGCCAGCAGCCAAGATCCGGGGACAGACAATCAGCCCCAGCATTTT. Encoded protein: CASSQDPGTDNQPQHF.

This clonotype was observed once. The chain combines TRBV9 with TRBJ2-1; tentatively, D is TRBD2 (6 bases). The germline gives CDR1 SGDLS, CDR2 YYNGEE. V was shortened by 0 bases and J by 6 bases, with 10 bases between the two germline ends. The CDR3 sequence is 14 residues long. CDR3 residues: CASSVESSGNEQFF. DNA of the CDR3: TGTGCCAGCAGCGTAGAGAGTAGCGGCAATGAGCAGTTCTTC.

The chain recombines TRBV9 with TRBJ2-3, with D perhaps TRBD2 (6 bases). The germline V gene encodes CDR1 SGDLS and CDR2 YYNGEE. This CDR3 region has 17 residues. The V gene lost 0 bases and the J gene lost 2 bases, with 16 bases spanning the gap. DNA of the CDR3: TGTGCCAGCAGCGTAGCCGGGGGTGAGGGAGCCACAGATACGCAGTATTTT. This translates into CASSVAGGEGATDTQYF.

The chain combines TRBV3-1 with TRBJ2-2; D gene unclear. Germline CDR1 and CDR2: LGHDT and YNNKEL (reference sequence). CDR3 size: 14 residues. V was clipped by 3 bases and J by 2 bases, with 7 bases between them. In DNA, the CDR3 is TGTGCCAGCAGCCATGTGGAAAACACCGGGGAGCTGTTTTTT. This gives the protein CASSHVENTGELFF.

The chain couples TRBV28 to TRBJ1-4; no reliable D call. CDR1 and CDR2 (germline): MDHEN, SYDVKM. The V end was cut by 3 bases, the J end by 5 bases, with 10 bases between. The CDR3 is 14 amino acids. The CDR3 DNA sequence: TGTGCCAGCAGTTTCGAGGGCTCGAATGAAAAACTGTTTTTT. The encoded protein is CASSFEGSNEKLFF.

V usage is TRBV12-3 or TRBV12-4 and J usage is TRBJ1-3; possibly TRBD1 for D (6 bases). Between the trimmed V and J ends, which lost 3 bases and 4 bases, there was a span of 13 bases. The CDR3 loop spans 15 amino acids. The CDR3 nucleotides are TGTGCCAGCAGTTTGGGGGCGCCCCGAGGAAACACCATATATTTT. Translated: CASSLGAPRGNTIYF.

The chain joins TRBV30 to TRBJ2-3, with TRBD1 matching 7 bases. CDR3 length: 14 residues. Germline loops: CDR1 GTSNPN, CDR2 SVGIG (reference sequence). V trimming: 0 bases; J trimming: 4 bases; junction bases outside the gene matches: 4. This chain's CDR3 is CAWSVGTASDTQYF. The CDR3 nucleotides are TGTGCCTGGAGTGTCGGGACAGCGTCAGATACGCAGTATTTT.

This clonotype was observed a single time. The gene calls are TRBV12-3 or TRBV12-4 and TRBJ1-4; TRBD1 matches at 8 bases. The CDR3 has 14 residues. V lost 7 bases and J lost 7; bases outside the gene matches: 8. CDR3 region: CASTQDRGGEKLFF. The CDR3 region has the DNA TGTGCCAGCACCCAAGACAGGGGAGGTGAAAAACTGTTTTTT.

The chain links TRBV12-3 or TRBV12-4 to TRBJ2-7; D call uncertain. This CDR3 contains 12 residues. The V end lost 8 bases, the J end lost 4 bases, and 12 bases lay between the germline ends. CDR3 sequence: CASSIGVYEQYF. The CDR3 DNA reads as TGTGCCAGCTCCATAGGCGTGTACGAGCAGTACTTC.

This chain uses TRBV9 with TRBJ2-3; no clear D. This CDR3 spans 14 amino acids. Trimming shortened V by 6 bases and J by 2 bases, and 13 bases separated the two germline ends. The germline V gene encodes CDR1 SGDLS and CDR2 YYNGEE. CDR3 in amino acids: CASNTETFTDTQYF. CDR3 coding DNA: TGTGCCAGCAATACAGAGACCTTCACAGATACGCAGTATTTT. Looking up the rest from reference TRBV9 and TRBJ2-3 gives the full variable domain: DSGVTQTPKHLITATGQRVTLRCSPRSGDLSVYWYQQSLDQGLQFLIQYYNGEERAKGNILERFSAQQFPDLHSELNLSSLELGDSALYFCASNTETFTDTQYFGPGTRLTVL.

The sample holds a few counts of this clonotype. The rearrangement links TRBV20-1 to TRBJ1-6; D gene uncertain. Looked up from germline, CDR1 is DFQATT and CDR2 is SNEGSKA (reference sequence). The CDR3 has 10 amino acids. Trimming removed 3 bases at V and 16 bases at J, with 10 bases between. CDR3 sequence: CSARSVSLHF. The CDR3 bases are TGCAGTGCTAGGTCCGTCTCTCTCCACTTT.